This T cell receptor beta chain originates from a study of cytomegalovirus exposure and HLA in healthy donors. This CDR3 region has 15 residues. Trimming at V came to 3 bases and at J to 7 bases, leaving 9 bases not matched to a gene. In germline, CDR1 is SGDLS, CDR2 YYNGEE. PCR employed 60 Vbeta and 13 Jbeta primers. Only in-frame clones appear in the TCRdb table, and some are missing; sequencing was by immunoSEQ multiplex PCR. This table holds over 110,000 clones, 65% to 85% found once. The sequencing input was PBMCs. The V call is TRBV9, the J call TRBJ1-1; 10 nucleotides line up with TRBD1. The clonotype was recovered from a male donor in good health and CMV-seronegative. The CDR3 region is CASSGRTGGNGEAFF. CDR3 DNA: TGTGCCAGCAGCGGAAGGACAGGGGGGAACGGTGAAGCTTTCTTT.